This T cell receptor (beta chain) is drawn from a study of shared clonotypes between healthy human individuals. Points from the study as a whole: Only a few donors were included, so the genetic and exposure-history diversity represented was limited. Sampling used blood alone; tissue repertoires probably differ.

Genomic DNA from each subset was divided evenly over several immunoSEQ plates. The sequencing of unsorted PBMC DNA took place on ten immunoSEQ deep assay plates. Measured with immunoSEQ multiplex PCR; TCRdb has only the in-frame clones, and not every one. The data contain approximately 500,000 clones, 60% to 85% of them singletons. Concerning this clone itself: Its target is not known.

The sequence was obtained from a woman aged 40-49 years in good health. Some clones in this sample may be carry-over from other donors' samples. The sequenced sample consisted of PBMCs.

CDR3 protein: CASRAELNTGELFF. In DNA form, the CDR3 reads TGTGCCAGCCGAGCGGAGCTGAACACCGGGGAGCTGTTTTTT. The J gene is TRBJ2-2, the V gene TRBV27; tentative D call: TRBD2 (5 bases). The CDR3 runs 14 residues. Trimming removed 8 bases from V and 1 base from J, with 11 bases in between. CDR1 and CDR2 from the germline V gene are MNHEY and SMNVEV (reference sequence).